This record concerns one TCR beta chain sequence. Its specific antigen is unknown. No base qualities exist here, and no much larger clone lies one base off it. Library preparation employed the immunoSEQ multiplex PCR assay. In the original analysis: Preprocessing removed nonproductive sequences and CDR3s not starting with C, not ending with F or W, or shorter than 7 amino acids. The MANAFEST web app identified antigen-specific clonotypes based on expansion compared with the reference and other culture wells. To be counted as positive, a clone had to show significant expansion compared with the reference culture, at an FDR below 0.05, in 2 of 3 replicate wells. To be called positive, a clone also had to show significant expansion compared with every other tandem well and an odds ratio greater than 5. Pairwise Levenshtein distance, computed with the stringdist R package after three terminal residues were trimmed from each end, was used as the measure of CDR3 homology. TCRdb took over this immuneACCESS table, retaining in-frame rearrangements with V and J assigned. Such tables are incomplete; in checked studies, under half of the missing clones stem from an unresolved V gene, and the remainder is unexplained. The V and J calls and clone size were taken over from that table, and D and trimming were inferred from the DNA. The sample records roughly 18,000 clones, roughly 82% of which are singletons. The biggest ten clones account for roughly a third of the sample.

CD4+ T cells from unexposed donors were collected before the COVID-19 pandemic (2011-2018). After roughly 11 days of culture, CD4+ T cells were isolated with the EasySep CD4+ T cell isolation kit. Unexposed donor CD4+ T cells were tested for reactivity to SARS-CoV-2 S and N and four common cold coronavirus spike pools, as cell number allowed. Each well received under 2.5 million PBMCs, cultured in IMDM supplemented with approximately 5% human AB serum and approximately 10 IU/ml IL-2. Half of the culture medium was replaced with fresh IL-2-containing medium on days 3 and 7. Each peptide culture condition was generally run in triplicate replicate wells. Leukapheresis product for the unexposed donors was bought commercially. Ficoll-Paque PLUS gradient centrifugation was used to isolate PBMCs from leukapheresis product or whole blood. The PBMCs went either fresh into the expansion assay or into cryopreservation at -140 degrees C. The QIAamp Micro DNA Kit was used to extract genomic DNA from the CD4+ T cells.

The data originate from a study of CD4 T cells in relation to SARS-CoV-2 and coronaviruses listed by TCRdb under 2021. Broadly, across the study: The ViraFEST assay cultured PBMCs with antigen for around nine days, then sequenced TCR beta CDR3s to find antigen-specific clonal expansions. The negative reference condition was either a culture with an HIV-1 Nef peptide pool or a culture with no peptide. Patient-derived lymphoblastoid cell lines were used to map the HLA restriction of shared crossreactive spike epitopes. The study assessed, at the TCR clonotype level, memory CD4+ T cell crossreactivity between SARS-CoV-2 and common cold coronavirus spike proteins. The Adaptive Biotechnologies TCR-sequencing kit was used to sequence samples from three pre-COVID donors and the naive versus memory experiments, whereas other data were Illumina-based. A different TCR-beta assay, based on Illumina, was used to sequence expansion assays from other donors in the study. Summary of the overall study and its limitations: Significantly weaker SARS-CoV-2-driven expansion was shown by crossreactive clones than by monoreactive clones, consistent with antigenic imprinting. Crossreactivity analysis centred on spike protein, so crossreactivity against other viral proteins was not assessed. Pre-pandemic and post-infection samples were not both contributed by any donor, so tracing of the source of pre-existing responses was limited. In about 60% of donors, memory CD4+ clonotypes turned up that crossrecognized SARS-CoV-2 and at least one common cold coronavirus spike. Small numbers of patients and of tested TCRs were a limitation of the study.

V is cut back by 1 base and J by 3 bases, with 15 bases in the junction unmatched. CDR1 and CDR2 are drawn from the germline V gene (reference sequence): SGHNT, YYREEE. The CDR3 spans 19 residues, from the cysteine through the phenylalanine. This entry keeps only the CDR3 DNA: 57 bases, framed from base 1. Sequences were obtained from CD4+ T cells from PBMCs, cultured in vitro. The receptor chain draws on TRBV5-4 and TRBJ2-3, and TRBD2 aligns with 9 junction nucleotides. This TCR was recovered from a human donor in good health. The CDR3 has the sequence CASSLNLGAGGPRTDTQYF. In nucleotides, the sequence is TGTGCCAGCAGCTTGAACCTAGGGGCGGGAGGGCCGAGGACAGATACGCAGTATTTT. With the rest looked up from the reference TRBV5-4 and TRBJ2-3 genes rather than sequenced, the full variable domain is ETGVTQSPTHLIKTRGQQVTLRCSSQSGHNTVSWYQQALGQGPQFIFQYYREEENGRGNFPPRFSGLQFPNYSSELNVNALELDDSALYLCASSLNLGAGGPRTDTQYFGPGTRLTVL.